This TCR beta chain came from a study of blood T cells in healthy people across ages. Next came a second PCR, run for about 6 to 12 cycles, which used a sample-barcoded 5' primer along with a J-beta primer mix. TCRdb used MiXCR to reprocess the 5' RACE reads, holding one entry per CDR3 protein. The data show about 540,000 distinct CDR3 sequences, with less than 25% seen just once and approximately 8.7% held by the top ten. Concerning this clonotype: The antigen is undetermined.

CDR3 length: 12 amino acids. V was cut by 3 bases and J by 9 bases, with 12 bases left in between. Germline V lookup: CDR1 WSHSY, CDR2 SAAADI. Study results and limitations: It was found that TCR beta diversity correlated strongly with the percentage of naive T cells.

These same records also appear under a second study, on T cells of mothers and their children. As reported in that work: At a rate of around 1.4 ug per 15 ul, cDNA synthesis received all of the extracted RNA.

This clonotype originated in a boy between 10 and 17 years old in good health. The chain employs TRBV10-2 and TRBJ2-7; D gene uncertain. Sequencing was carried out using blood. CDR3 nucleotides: TGCGCCAGCAGTGATGATTTTTCATGGCAGTACTTC. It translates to CASSDDFSWQYF.